In its sample, the clone carrying this TCR beta chain was seen many times. One entry per CDR3 protein results from TCRdb running MiXCR on the reads. There are 310,000 or so distinct CDR3 sequences in the sample; roughly a sixth occur only once, and around 12% lies in the top ten. The data belong to a study of T cell repertoires in cytomegalovirus infection. V was trimmed by 0 bases and J by 5 bases, leaving 10 bases between them. The CDR3 covers 15 residues. Per germline, CDR1 MNHEY and CDR2 SVGEGT. The TCR was taken from a human donor in good health (CMV status not recorded). Some clones in this sample may be carry-over from other donors' samples. V gene TRBV6-2 or TRBV6-3 combines with J gene TRBJ1-4; D call uncertain. The sample was PBMCs. The chain's CDR3 is CASSYSGQNNEKLFF. CDR3 nucleotides: TGTGCCAGCAGTTACTCCGGGCAGAACAATGAAAAACTGTTTTTT.